Each of the 15 T cell receptor beta chains below was sequenced from the same sample in a study of cytomegalovirus exposure and HLA in healthy donors. The study ran its PCR with 60 Vbeta and 13 Jbeta primers. TCRdb's table, derived via immunoSEQ multiplex PCR, lists solely in-frame clones and lacks some. The sample has fewer than 200,000 clones, approximately 80% seen once. The specimen was PBMCs. Receptors were obtained from a man aged 25-40 years in good health and CMV-seropositive.

The gene calls are TRBV9 and TRBJ1-1, with TRBD1 matching over 9 bases. CDR3 size: 14 residues. Germline V gene lookup returns CDR1 SGDLS and CDR2 YYNGEE. V dropped 4 bases and J dropped 6; count of bases not matched to a gene: 7. This chain's CDR3 is CASSRDRECAEAFF. DNA for the CDR3: TGTGCCAGCAGCCGGGACAGGGAGTGTGCTGAAGCTTTCTTT. Full variable domain (missing parts from reference TRBV9 and TRBJ1-1): DSGVTQTPKHLITATGQRVTLRCSPRSGDLSVYWYQQSLDQGLQFLIQYYNGEERAKGNILERFSAQQFPDLHSELNLSSLELGDSALYFCASSRDRECAEAFFGQGTRLTVV.

V gene TRBV7-9 combines with J gene TRBJ2-7; D is possibly TRBD1 (6 bases). The V end was cut by 1 base, the J end by 5 bases, with 12 bases between. The CDR3 runs to 14 residues. In germline, CDR1 is SEHNR, CDR2 FQNEAQ (reference sequence). CDR3 in amino acids: CASSLVADSHEQYF. The CDR3 DNA reads as TGTGCCAGCAGCTTAGTGGCGGACAGCCACGAGCAGTACTTC.

This chain links TRBV29-1 with TRBJ2-7, with 9 bases lining up with TRBD1. From germline, CDR1 is SQVTM and CDR2 ANQGSEA. The CDR3 spans 13 residues. With 1 base clipped from V and 2 bases from J, the junction kept 0 bases outside the gene matches. The DNA for the CDR3 is TGCAGCGTTGAAGGACAGGGGGCCTACGAGCAGTACTTC. It codes for CSVEGQGAYEQYF.

The chain is built from TRBV5-4 and TRBJ2-5; possible D gene TRBD1, 5 bases. The CDR3 extends over 15 amino acids. Germline-derived CDR1 and CDR2 are SGHNT and YYREEE (reference sequence). The V gene lost 4 bases and the J gene lost 4 bases, with 17 bases spanning the gap. CDR3 protein: CASSLAQGSRETQYF. The DNA for the CDR3 is TGTGCCAGCAGCCTCGCCCAGGGTAGTAGAGAGACCCAGTACTTC.

The chain couples TRBV4-1 to TRBJ2-3; the D gene is possibly TRBD1 (6 bases). CDR1 is MGHRA, CDR2 YSYEKL, per germline. V lost 3 bases and J lost 2, with 15 bases in between. This CDR3 is 16 amino acids long. The CDR3 here is CASSHLGAGDTDTQYF. The CDR3 nucleotides are TGCGCCAGCAGCCACCTGGGGGCCGGGGACACAGATACGCAGTATTTT.

This clone was counted once. Different DNA sequences within this sample yield the same CDR3. The V call is TRBV29-1, the J call TRBJ1-1; D is undetermined. The CDR3 contains 14 residues. Germline CDR1 SQVTM, CDR2 ANQGSEA. Trimming pared 4 bases from V and 5 bases from J, leaving 17 bases between. The DNA for the CDR3 is TGCAGCGTTGGTCCAGGAGGCTCTTCTACTGAAGCTTTCTTT. This translates into CSVGPGGSSTEAFF.

In its sample, this clone was seen once. The chain recombines TRBV7-2 with TRBJ2-5, with D unresolved. There are 13 residues in the CDR3. The V gene lost 2 bases and the J gene lost 4 bases, with 8 bases spanning the gap. Germline V gene sequence: CDR1 SGHTA, CDR2 FQGNSA. The CDR3 region has the DNA TGTGCCAGCAGCTTAAATGGCGGAGAGACCCAGTACTTC. Protein sequence: CASSLNGGETQYF.

This clone was observed a handful of times. The chain employs TRBV11-2 and TRBJ2-7; perhaps TRBD1 as D (5 bases). Trimming shortened V by 4 bases and J by 0 bases, and 13 bases separated the two germline ends. CDR3 length: 15 residues. Germline lookup yields CDR1 SGHAT and CDR2 FQNNGV. CDR3 residues: CASSSGPTASYEQYF. Written as DNA, the CDR3 is TGTGCCAGCAGCTCAGGGCCGACAGCCTCCTACGAGCAGTACTTC.

J is TRBJ2-1 and V is TRBV6-5, with TRBD1 identical over 8 bases. Germline-derived CDR1 and CDR2 are MNHEY and SVGAGI. This CDR3 is built from 15 residues. J gave up 4 bases and V 4 bases, and 6 bases lay outside the gene matches. CDR3 in DNA: TGTGCCAGCAGTTTCCGACAGGGGATGTACAATGAGCAGTTCTTC. As protein: CASSFRQGMYNEQFF.

This clone has only a few counts. The rearrangement joins TRBV2 to TRBJ1-4; D ambiguous. The V gene lost 6 bases and the J gene lost 0 bases, with 5 bases spanning the gap. Germline values: CDR1 SNHLY, CDR2 FYNNEI. The CDR3 is made up of 13 amino acids. CDR3 residues: CASSDSTNEKLFF. CDR3 nucleotide sequence: TGTGCCAGCAGCGACTCAACTAATGAAAAACTGTTTTTT.

This sequence joins TRBV7-2 and TRBJ1-3; TRBD1 might be the D (5 bases). CDR1 is SGHTA and CDR2 is FQGNSA in the germline V gene. The germline V and J ends were trimmed by 3 bases and 0 bases, with 9 bases remaining between them. The CDR3 has 15 residues. The CDR3 DNA reads as TGTGCCAGCAGCTTCCGGGGGAGCTCTGGAAACACCATATATTTT. As protein: CASSFRGSSGNTIYF. Combining the CDR3 with reference TRBV7-2 and TRBJ1-3 gives the whole variable domain GAGVSQSPSNKVTEKGKDVELRCDPISGHTALYWYRQSLGQGLEFLIYFQGNSAPDKSGLPSDRFSAERTGGSVSTLTIQRTQQEDSAVYLCASSFRGSSGNTIYFGEGSWLTVV.

This clone has a single count. This chain joins TRBV4-1 and TRBJ2-7; D gene unclear. CDR1 MGHRA and CDR2 YSYEKL come from the germline V gene. V was pared by 0 bases and J by 3 bases, with 9 bases between. CDR3 length: 14 residues. In DNA, the CDR3 is TGCGCCAGCAGCCAAGATCCAGGTTACTACGAGCAGTACTTC. It encodes CASSQDPGYYEQYF.

The V call is TRBV5-1, the J call TRBJ2-7; D possibly corresponds to TRBD1 (6 bases). Trimming pared 5 bases from V and 0 bases from J, leaving 15 bases between. CDR1 and CDR2 from the germline V gene are SGHRS and YFSETQ. This CDR3 contains 15 residues. CDR3 DNA: TGCGCCAGCAGTCAGACAGGTCTACTCTCCTACGAGCAGTACTTC. Protein product: CASSQTGLLSYEQYF. The whole variable domain, filled in from reference TRBV5-1 and TRBJ2-7, reads KAGVTQTPRYLIKTRGQQVTLSCSPISGHRSVSWYQQTPGQGLQFLFEYFSETQRNKGNFPGRFSGRQFSNSRSEMNVSTLELGDSALYLCASSQTGLLSYEQYFGPGTRLTVT.

The CDR3 is CASSWDRTQPQHF. The CDR3 region has the DNA TGTGCCAGCAGCTGGGACAGGACGCAGCCCCAGCATTTT. The chain recombines TRBV11-2 with TRBJ1-5, with 8 bases identical to TRBD1. This CDR3 has 13 residues. Unmatched junction bases numbered 3, after V lost 4 bases and J lost 7 bases. CDR1 is SGHAT, CDR2 FQNNGV, per germline.

The J gene is TRBJ2-3, the V gene TRBV5-1; 7 nucleotides match TRBD1. Germline CDR1 reads SGHRS; CDR2 reads YFSETQ. The CDR3 runs 15 residues. V lost 4 bases to trimming and J lost 5 bases; unmatched junction nucleotides: 10. The CDR3 is CASSPGTDTRDTQYF. The CDR3 DNA sequence: TGCGCCAGCAGCCCGGGGACAGACACGAGAGATACGCAGTATTTT. Looking up the rest from reference TRBV5-1 and TRBJ2-3 gives the full variable domain: KAGVTQTPRYLIKTRGQQVTLSCSPISGHRSVSWYQQTPGQGLQFLFEYFSETQRNKGNFPGRFSGRQFSNSRSEMNVSTLELGDSALYLCASSPGTDTRDTQYFGPGTRLTVL.